The T cell receptor beta chain under discussion was sequenced for a study of neurological immune-mediated disorders. 5'RACE generated cDNA with 10-nucleotide random UMIs. The authors obtained over 170 million TCR-beta sequences from 15-18 subjects per sequencing run. TCRdb passed the 5' RACE reads through MiXCR, listing each CDR3 protein once. Of roughly 60,000 distinct CDR3 sequences listed, over 10% were seen once; the top ten hold 1.5% to 2%. Unsorted libraries were prepared from 2 million PBMCs that had been stored at -80 C. CDR1 is SGHTA and CDR2 is FQGNSA in the germline V gene. V shed 3 bases, J shed 7 bases, and the junction held 6 bases outside the gene matches. The CDR3 is 15 amino acids. This clonotype was found many times.

Material for sequencing was PBMCs. The V and J genes are TRBV7-2 and TRBJ1-5, with 10 nucleotides matching TRBD1. This TCR derives from a man aged 55 to 70 in good health. The CDR3 reads CASSLRQGAWQPQHF. The DNA for the CDR3 is TGTGCCAGCAGCTTGAGACAGGGGGCCTGGCAGCCCCAGCATTTT. Drawing the rest from reference TRBV7-2 and TRBJ1-5, the complete variable domain is GAGVSQSPSNKVTEKGKDVELRCDPISGHTALYWYRQSLGQGLEFLIYFQGNSAPDKSGLPSDRFSAERTGGSVSTLTIQRTQQEDSAVYLCASSLRQGAWQPQHFGDGTRLSIL.